A single sample gave rise to the 25 T cell receptor beta chains below, sequenced in a study of regulatory T cells in long-lasting Graves disease. As for time point: newly diagnosed GD, antithyroid drugs for less than 3 months. PBMC-derived RNA was used for the TCR library. Arm-PCR with iRepertoire HTBI primers amplified the CDR3 regions for these TCR beta libraries. TCRdb used MiXCR to reprocess the multiplex PCR reads, holding one entry per CDR3 protein. Of about 620,000 distinct CDR3 sequences listed, around 17% are singletons. A further study also used this sample, focusing on T cells in Graves' hyperthyroidism and ophthalmopathy.

Material: peripheral blood mononuclear cells (PBMCs), obtained at new diagnosis, from a patient treated with antithyroid drugs. These receptors were collected from a woman aged 30 to 39 with Graves disease.

This clonotype was counted ten times or more. This rearrangement joins TRBV20-1 to TRBJ1-1, with no clear D. V lost 1 base to trimming and J lost 7 bases, with 7 bases between them. Germline CDR1 and CDR2: DFQATT and SNEGSKA (reference sequence). The CDR3 consists of 11 residues. The DNA for the CDR3 is TGCAGTGCTAGAGCGAAGATTGAAGCTTTCTTT. This encodes CSARAKIEAFF.

Many counts were recorded for this clonotype. V is TRBV2 and J is TRBJ2-2; no clear D. Germline V gives CDR1 SNHLY, CDR2 FYNNEI. The germline V and J ends were trimmed by 3 bases and 4 bases, with 9 bases remaining between them. CDR3 length: 14 amino acids. The CDR3 region is CASSDWLSTGELFF. For the CDR3, the DNA is TGTGCCAGCAGTGATTGGCTCTCCACCGGGGAGCTGTTTTTT.

CDR3 in DNA: TGCAGTGCCCCTTACGGTAGTATCGGAAACACCATATATTTT. It codes for CSAPYGSIGNTIYF. The chain recombines TRBV20-1 with TRBJ1-3; D is undetermined. Germline V CDR1 and CDR2: DFQATT, SNEGSKA (reference sequence). V lost 6 bases and J lost 4, with 16 bases in between. The CDR3 loop spans 14 amino acids.

This clonotype has a count of ten or more. The chain recombines TRBV3-1 with TRBJ1-2, with unresolved D. The CDR3 length is 13 residues. Per the germline V gene, CDR1 is LGHDT and CDR2 is YNNKEL (reference sequence). Trimming left V 4 bases short and J 8 bases short, with 14 bases between. The chain's CDR3 is CASSPGQNGGYTF. The CDR3 DNA reads TGTGCCAGCAGCCCCGGGCAGAACGGCGGCTACACCTTC.

This clonotype was detected ten times or more. The CDR3 region has the DNA TGTGCCAGCAGTCTGGGCCCGACCTTCTATGGCTACACCTTC. Translating it yields CASSLGPTFYGYTF. This chain uses TRBV28 with TRBJ1-2; D is ambiguous. Between the trimmed V and J ends, which lost 5 bases and 4 bases, there was a span of 14 bases. The CDR3 has 14 amino acids. Germline-derived CDR1 and CDR2 are MDHEN and SYDVKM.

Remarks on this clonotype: A much larger clone differs by one base, so this may be a read error. The V and J genes are TRBV2 and TRBJ1-4; unclear D gene. The germline CDR1 and CDR2 sequences are SNHLY and FYNNEI. The CDR3 totals 15 residues. Trimming left V 6 bases short and J 0 bases short, with 11 bases between. The DNA for the CDR3 is TGTGCCAGCAGAGCACGTTTTGCAACTAATGAAAAACTGTTTTTT. Protein product: CASRARFATNEKLFF.

This clonotype was recorded at least ten times. This rearrangement joins TRBV11-2 to TRBJ1-2; 9 bases fit TRBD1. V shed 5 bases, J shed 4 bases, and the junction held 11 bases outside the gene matches. The CDR3 consists of 16 residues. The germline CDR1 and CDR2 sequences are SGHAT and FQNNGV. The CDR3 DNA reads as TGTGCCAGCAGCCCGAACCGGGACAGGGATACCTATGGCTACACCTTC. Protein: CASSPNRDRDTYGYTF. Drawing the rest from reference TRBV11-2 and TRBJ1-2, the complete variable domain is EAGVAQSPRYKIIEKRQSVAFWCNPISGHATLYWYQQILGQGPKLLIQFQNNGVVDDSQLPKDRFSAERLKGVDSTLKIQPAKLEDSAVYLCASSPNRDRDTYGYTFGSGTRLTVV.

This clonotype was observed many times. V gene TRBV2 combines with J gene TRBJ1-4; D remains ambiguous. Trimming cost V 7 bases and J 4 bases, with 13 bases left between them. Looked up from germline, CDR1 is SNHLY and CDR2 is FYNNEI. The CDR3 contains 14 residues. CDR3 sequence reads: CASKPTNDNEKLFF. The CDR3, as DNA: TGTGCCAGCAAACCGACAAACGATAATGAAAAACTGTTTTTT.

This clonotype was recorded many times. V is TRBV12-3 or TRBV12-4 and J is TRBJ1-5, with D hard to call. The CDR3 contains 14 residues. Trimming took off 3 bases at V and 3 bases at J, with 9 bases between the two ends. The chain's CDR3 is CASSFGRDNQPQHF. The CDR3 DNA is TGTGCCAGCAGTTTCGGTAGGGACAATCAGCCCCAGCATTTT.

This clonotype has more than one count but fewer than ten. J is TRBJ1-4 and V is TRBV6-1; 9 bases fit TRBD1. The germline gives CDR1 MNHNS, CDR2 SASEGT. This CDR3 comprises 15 residues. V lost 4 bases and J lost 4; bases outside the gene matches: 4. CDR3: CASSGQDRGNEKLFF. Written as DNA, the CDR3 is TGTGCCAGCAGTGGTCAGGACAGGGGTAATGAAAAACTGTTTTTT.

This clonotype appeared many times. The rearrangement joins TRBV11-2 to TRBJ1-1, with D maybe TRBD1 (6 bases). The CDR3 sequence is 12 residues long. V was cut by 5 bases and J by 8 bases, with 12 bases left in between. The germline V gene encodes CDR1 SGHAT and CDR2 FQNNGV. CDR3 coding DNA: TGTGCCAGCAGCCAAGGGGGGTTAGAAGCTTTCTTT. Its translation: CASSQGGLEAFF.

The rearrangement links TRBV5-1 to TRBJ2-7; the match to TRBD2 covers 13 bases. Germline values: CDR1 SGHRS, CDR2 YFSETQ. The V gene end was trimmed by 5 bases and the J gene end by 5 bases; junction bases not matched to a gene: 10. This CDR3 has 16 amino acids. CDR3 amino acids: CASRREVGLAGDEQYF. The DNA for the CDR3 is TGCGCCAGCAGGCGTGAAGTCGGACTAGCGGGAGACGAGCAGTACTTC.

This clonotype was seen only a few times. This chain connects TRBV29-1 to TRBJ2-2, with a tentative D call TRBD2 (7 bases). Germline lookup yields CDR1 SQVTM and CDR2 ANQGSEA. Trimming pared 6 bases from V and 6 bases from J, leaving 11 bases between. There are 12 residues in the CDR3. CDR3 nucleotides: TGCAGCGTCGAGGGGGGGGCCGGGGAGCTGTTTTTT. Translating gives CSVEGGAGELFF.

This clonotype was picked up many times. The V call is TRBV6-5, the J call TRBJ2-2, with 8 bases that match TRBD1. V was pared by 2 bases and J by 7 bases, with 12 bases of the junction left unmatched. The CDR3 covers 17 residues. Germline V CDR1 and CDR2: MNHEY, SVGAGI. For the CDR3, the DNA is TGTGCCAGCAGTTACGATGGCAGGGGGCGACTAGGCGGGGAGCTGTTTTTT. Residues: CASSYDGRGRLGGELFF.

This clonotype was seen ten or more times. This rearrangement joins TRBV7-2 to TRBJ2-1, with TRBD2 matching over 14 bases. The CDR3 spans 17 residues. The V gene end was trimmed by 1 base and the J gene end by 12 bases; junction bases not matched to a gene: 11. Looked up from germline, CDR1 is SGHTA and CDR2 is FQGNSA. CDR3 amino acids: CASSLVQGLAGESAQFF. The CDR3 coding sequence is TGTGCCAGCAGCTTAGTCCAGGGACTAGCGGGAGAGAGCGCGCAGTTCTTC. Combining the CDR3 with reference TRBV7-2 and TRBJ2-1 gives the whole variable domain GAGVSQSPSNKVTEKGKDVELRCDPISGHTALYWYRQSLGQGLEFLIYFQGNSAPDKSGLPSDRFSAERTGGSVSTLTIQRTQQEDSAVYLCASSLVQGLAGESAQFFGPGTRLTVL.

Ten or more counts support this clonotype. The chain is built from TRBV20-1 and TRBJ2-3; a weak D match, TRBD2 (5 bases). Germline V gives CDR1 DFQATT, CDR2 SNEGSKA (reference sequence). The V gene lost 5 bases and the J gene lost 0 bases, with 12 bases spanning the gap. This CDR3 spans 14 amino acids. CDR3 residues: CSAGRLISTDTQYF. The CDR3 nucleotides are TGCAGTGCTGGAAGACTAATTAGCACAGATACGCAGTATTTT.

This chain links TRBV6-1 with TRBJ2-7; TRBD2 matches 12 bases. J was trimmed by 2 bases and V by 5 bases; bases with no gene match: 4. CDR1 is MNHNS, CDR2 SASEGT, per germline. The CDR3 consists of 15 residues. The DNA for the CDR3 is TGTGCCAGCAGTACCGGGACTAGCGGGCCCTACGAGCAGTACTTC. Encoded protein: CASSTGTSGPYEQYF.

This clonotype occurred a few times. A read error may be the cause here, since a much bigger clone is one base away. The chain links TRBV12-3 or TRBV12-4 to TRBJ2-5; D is uncertain. The J call may be in error: the DNA end matches TRBJ2-1 better. The CDR3 covers 14 residues. The CDR3 loop reads CASSHPTTPDEQFF. CDR3 DNA sequence: TGTGCCAGCAGTCATCCTACTACGCCCGATGAGCAGTTCTTC.

In its sample, this clonotype was seen many times. The J gene is TRBJ2-5, the V gene TRBV20-1; no clear D gene. V was cut by 0 bases and J by 4 bases, with 0 bases left in between. Germline loops: CDR1 DFQATT, CDR2 SNEGSKA (reference sequence). The CDR3 runs to 10 residues. The CDR3 sequence: CSAREETQYF. The DNA of the CDR3 is TGCAGTGCTAGAGAAGAGACCCAGTACTTC.

V and J are TRBV20-1 and TRBJ2-1, with 7 bases lining up with TRBD1. The CDR3 covers 15 residues. Looked up from germline, CDR1 is DFQATT and CDR2 is SNEGSKA (reference sequence). With V trimmed by 0 bases and J by 2 bases, 4 bases remained unmatched. The CDR3 DNA reads TGCAGTGCTAGAGACCAAGGACAGGCCTACAATGAGCAGTTCTTC. This gives the protein CSARDQGQAYNEQFF.

At least ten counts were recorded for this clonotype. The J gene is TRBJ1-1, the V gene TRBV6-1; TRBD1 aligns across 12 bases. CDR1 and CDR2 (germline): MNHNS, SASEGT. The CDR3 sequence is 19 residues long. J lost 4 bases, V lost 5 bases, and 17 bases had no gene match. The CDR3 DNA sequence: TGTGCCAGCAGTCCAGGCCAGGGACAGGGGGCGCGAATAAGCACTGAAGCTTTCTTT. Residues: CASSPGQGQGARISTEAFF.

This clonotype was counted at least ten times. The chain joins TRBV6-2 or TRBV6-3 to TRBJ2-1; D uncertain. Germline CDR1 and CDR2: MNHEY and SVGEGT. The ends were cut back, 5 bases at V and 0 bases at J, with 11 bases in the middle. The CDR3 sequence is 15 residues long. The CDR3 DNA sequence: TGTGCCAGCAGTGCCCAGGAAAACTCCTACAATGAGCAGTTCTTC. Protein: CASSAQENSYNEQFF.

This clonotype was seen a handful of times. J is TRBJ1-5 and V is TRBV9; no clear D. The germline CDR1 and CDR2 sequences are SGDLS and YYNGEE. The CDR3 is made up of 14 amino acids. Trimming removed 3 bases from V and 1 base from J, with 8 bases in between. The CDR3 is CASSEWGSNQPQHF. CDR3 nucleotide sequence: TGTGCCAGCAGCGAGTGGGGAAGCAATCAGCCCCAGCATTTT.

This clonotype has a count of ten or more. The V and J genes are TRBV10-3 and TRBJ2-7, with D perhaps matching TRBD1 (6 bases). Germline V gene lookup returns CDR1 ENHRY and CDR2 SYGVKD. V lost 4 bases to trimming and J lost 3 bases, with 16 bases between them. CDR3 size: 15 residues. As DNA, the CDR3 is TGTGCCATCAGTGCTGGACCAGGGGCTAGCTACGAGCAGTACTTC. Translating gives CAISAGPGASYEQYF.

This clonotype was recorded a few times. The genes are TRBV5-1 and TRBJ2-2; no reliable D call. CDR3 size: 13 residues. Trimming left V 1 base short and J 7 bases short, with 8 bases between. The V gene's germline CDR1 is SGHRS and CDR2 YFSETQ. CDR3 DNA: TGCGCCAGCAGCTTGTTGTTTGGCGGGGAGCTGTTTTTT. Translation gives CASSLLFGGELFF.